These T cell receptor beta chains were read from a single sample in a study of PD-1 blockade in classical Hodgkin lymphoma. Measured with immunoSEQ multiplex PCR; TCRdb has only the in-frame clones, and not every one. The data show some 28,000 clones, 80% to 90% seen once. Sequenced material: CD4+ T cells from blood. These receptors came from a human donor with classical Hodgkin lymphoma. The CDR3 runs from the conserved cysteine through the conserved F or W. D genes are given only for firm matches. Some rows mark clone size as missing; the rest say once, few, many or name a class of expanded clone.

TRBV15	TRBJ1-1	few	-	TGTGCCACCAGCAGAGTACAGGGCGGGAACACTGAAGCTTTCTTT	CATSRVQGGNTEAFF
TRBV10-3	TRBJ2-2	once	-	TGTGCCATCAGTGGCAGGGCGGACCCCGGGGAGCTGTTTTTT	CAISGRADPGELFF
TRBV29-1	TRBJ2-3	-	-	TGCAGCGTTGAAGAAACGCGGGGCACAGATACGCAGTATTTT	CSVEETRGTDTQYF
TRBV21-1	TRBJ2-7	-	-	TGTGCCAGCAGCAAAGAGGAATGGGGGCAGGGGTTCGACGAGCAGTACTTC	CASSKEEWGQGFDEQYF
TRBV9	TRBJ2-2	-	TRBD2	TGTGCCAGCAGCGTACGCGGGAGGGCTCACACCGGGGAGCTGTTTTTT	CASSVRGRAHTGELFF
TRBV5-1	TRBJ2-7	-	-	TGCGCCAGCAGCTCTCAGGCGGCATCGGACGAGCAGTACTTC	CASSSQAASDEQYF
TRBV9	TRBJ2-7	-	TRBD2	TGTGCCAGCAGCGAGGGACTAGCGGGAGCCAAAAAATCCTACGAGCAGTACTTC	CASSEGLAGAKKSYEQYF
TRBV5-1	TRBJ2-7	-	-	TGCGCCAGCAGTCCCCTCTCGGAGGGTGACGAGCAGTACTTC	CASSPLSEGDEQYF
TRBV2	TRBJ1-1	-	-	TGTGCCAGCAGTTTATCCAGCATGAACACTGAAGCTTTCTTT	CASSLSSMNTEAFF
TRBV19	TRBJ2-1	-	-	TGTGCCAGTAGTACTCGCACCGGGACGAGGAATGAGCAGTTCTTC	CASSTRTGTRNEQFF
TRBV7-8	TRBJ2-1	-	TRBD2	TGTGCCAGCAGCGCCACCGGGACTAGCTTTAATGAGCAGTTCTTC	CASSATGTSFNEQFF
TRBV5-1	TRBJ2-5	-	-	TGCGCCAGCAGCTTGGTAGGGTTATCAGAGACCCAGTACTTC	CASSLVGLSETQYF
TRBV28	TRBJ1-2	-	-	TGTGCCAGCAGTTTAGGGGTGAGCCTCGACGGTATCTATGGCTACACCTTC	CASSLGVSLDGIYGYTF
TRBV5-1	TRBJ2-7	-	-	TGCGCCAGCAGCAATGCCAAGGACTCCTCCTACGAGCAGTACTTC	CASSNAKDSSYEQYF
TRBV6-1	TRBJ2-5	-	-	TGTGCCAGCAGTTATCAGGGGCGGGAGACCCAGTACTTC	CASSYQGRETQYF
TRBV2	TRBJ2-7	-	TRBD2	TGTGCCAGCACAAGCGGGAGGGCCTACGAGCAGTACTTC	CASTSGRAYEQYF
TRBV2	TRBJ1-1	-	-	TGTGCCAGCAGTGAACTCGGGGAGACTGAAGCTTTCTTT	CASSELGETEAFF
TRBV7-3	TRBJ2-7	-	-	TGTGCCAGCAGCTTAAACCCGGGACCGTACGAGCAGTACTTC	CASSLNPGPYEQYF
TRBV7-3	TRBJ2-1	-	TRBD2	TGTGCCAGCAGTAAGACTAGCGGTAACAATGAGCAGTTCTTC	CASSKTSGNNEQFF
TRBV9	TRBJ1-1	-	-	TGTGCCAGCAGCCCCGGACACACCCAGGGTCGGTCGGCTTTCTTT	CASSPGHTQGRSAFF